This is a list of T cell receptor beta chains from one sample in a study of memory CD4+ T cells and cytomegalovirus serostatus. Clones were read by immunoSEQ multiplex PCR, and TCRdb kept only the in-frame ones, dropping some. Found here are about 47,000 clones, around 70% of them singletons; the top ten hold less than 1.5%. The sequenced material came from memory CD4+ T cells from blood. The receptors derive from an adult in good health and CMV-seropositive. The CDR3 runs from the conserved cysteine through the conserved F or W. Fields, in order: D gene, V gene, J gene, CDR3 protein. The D gene is left open where the match is weak.

.	TRBV7-9	TRBJ2-7	CASSAQTDEQYF
.	TRBV18	TRBJ1-6	CASSPNRASLLSPLHF
TRBD1	TRBV5-1	TRBJ2-1	CASSRDSYYNEQFF
.	TRBV4-3	TRBJ2-2	CASSQDMNTGELFF
.	TRBV7-2	TRBJ2-7	CASSLTTQATYEQYF
TRBD1	TRBV19	TRBJ1-1	CASRDRLNTEAFF
.	TRBV9	TRBJ1-3	CASSPVPVDISGNTIYF
.	TRBV5-8	TRBJ2-2	CASSSHLDYSGELFF
.	TRBV5-6	TRBJ1-6	CASSPRDTPGDSPLHF
TRBD2	TRBV28	TRBJ2-5	CASSSLGRGGEMGTQYF
.	TRBV7-9	TRBJ1-6	CASSSDSRDGPLHF
.	TRBV4-1	TRBJ2-2	CASSQGPPPGGMDTGELFF
.	TRBV4-1	.	CASSQQTREYEQYF
TRBD1	TRBV7-2	TRBJ1-2	CASTPSAGGENGYTF
TRBD2	TRBV2	TRBJ2-5	CAIGGLAAQETQYF
.	TRBV2	TRBJ2-3	CASRPWTVFTDTQYF
.	TRBV15	TRBJ1-5	CATSREWQPQHF